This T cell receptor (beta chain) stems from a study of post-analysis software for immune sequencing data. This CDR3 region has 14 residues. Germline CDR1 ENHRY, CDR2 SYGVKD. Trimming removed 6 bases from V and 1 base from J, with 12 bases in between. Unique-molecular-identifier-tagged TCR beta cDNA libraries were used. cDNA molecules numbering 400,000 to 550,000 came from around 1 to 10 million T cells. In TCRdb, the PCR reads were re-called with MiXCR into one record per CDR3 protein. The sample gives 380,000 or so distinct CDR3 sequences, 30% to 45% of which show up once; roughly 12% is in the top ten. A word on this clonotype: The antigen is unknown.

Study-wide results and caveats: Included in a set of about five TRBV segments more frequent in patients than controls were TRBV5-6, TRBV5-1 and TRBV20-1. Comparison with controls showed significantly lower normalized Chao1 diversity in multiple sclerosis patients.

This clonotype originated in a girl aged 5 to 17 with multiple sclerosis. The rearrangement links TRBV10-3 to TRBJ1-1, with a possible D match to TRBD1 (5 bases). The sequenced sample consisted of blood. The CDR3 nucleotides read TGTGCCATCAGCGGGGACGGGCCGAACACTGAAGCTTTCTTT. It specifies CAISGDGPNTEAFF.